The 19 T cell receptor beta chains listed next were all sequenced from one sample in a study of T cells in localized non-small cell lung cancer. Clones were read by immunoSEQ multiplex PCR, and TCRdb kept only the in-frame ones, dropping some. The data hold approximately 2,000 clones, with roughly 24% observed a single time. The starting material was normal lung tissue next to the tumor, obtained before any cancer treatment. These receptors all stem from a woman aged 35 to 70 with stage II squamous cell lung carcinoma.

This chain uses TRBV11-3 with TRBJ2-3; 9 bases are a match to TRBD2. In germline, CDR1 is SGHNT, CDR2 YENEEA. J was trimmed by 4 bases and V by 5 bases; bases with no gene match: 10. The length of the CDR3 is 16 residues. CDR3 region: CASSQATSGGADTQYF. The CDR3 DNA reads as TGTGCCAGCAGCCAAGCGACTAGCGGCGGGGCAGATACGCAGTATTTT.

The CDR3 here is CASSRENNEQFF. CDR3 in DNA: TGTGCCAGCAGCCGGGAGAACAATGAGCAGTTCTTC. The genes are TRBV14 and TRBJ2-1, with D perhaps TRBD2 (5 bases). Germline assignment: CDR1 SGHDN and CDR2 FVKESK. CDR3 length: 12 amino acids. V shed 4 bases and J shed 5 bases, with 6 bases lying between them.

This clone has a handful of counts. This chain uses TRBV6-8 with TRBJ2-1; unclear D gene. With 0 bases removed from V and 10 bases from J, the gap between germline ends came to 10 bases. Germline loops: CDR1 MNHGY, CDR2 SAAAGT. The CDR3 is 13 amino acids. The CDR3 here is CASSYSVTLEQFF. CDR3 nucleotide sequence: TGTGCCAGCAGTTACTCAGTGACGTTGGAGCAGTTCTTC.

By frequency in the sample, this clone is medium-sized (0.01 to 0.1%). V gene TRBV6-8 combines with J gene TRBJ2-5, with 9 bases matching TRBD1. V dropped 5 bases and J dropped 2; count of bases not matched to a gene: 3. Germline CDR1 and CDR2: MNHGY and SAAAGT. This CDR3 has 14 residues. The CDR3 DNA follows: TGTGCCAGCAGTGAGACAGGGGGGCAAGAGACCCAGTACTTC. Translation gives CASSETGGQETQYF.

This clone rates as medium-sized. The rearrangement joins TRBV23-1 to TRBJ1-2, with 9 bases aligning to TRBD1. TRBV23-1 is designated an ORF whose function remains uncertain. The CDR3 contains 16 residues. The J segment lost 8 bases and the V segment lost 6 bases, leaving 16 bases of the junction unmatched. As DNA, the CDR3 is TGCGCCAGCAGCCAAGCTCTTACAGGGGGCGGCCGGGGCTACACCTTC. It yields the protein CASSQALTGGGRGYTF.

The chain uses TRBV11-3 and TRBJ1-1; the match to TRBD1 covers 8 bases. CDR1 is SGHNT, CDR2 YENEEA, per germline. This CDR3 comprises 15 residues. The V segment lost 1 base and the J segment 1 base; nucleotides outside the gene matches: 2. CDR3 coding DNA: TGTGCCAGCAGCTTAGGGGACAGGAGGAACACTGAAGCTTTCTTT. Protein product: CASSLGDRRNTEAFF.

This clone showed up just a few times. V gene TRBV11-3 combines with J gene TRBJ2-7; possibly TRBD1 or TRBD2 for D (5 bases each). Trimming cost V 6 bases and J 3 bases, with 18 bases left between them. CDR3 length equals 15 residues. Germline lookup yields CDR1 SGHNT and CDR2 YENEEA. In DNA form, the CDR3 reads TGTGCCAGCAGTCAGGGCGGGTCAGGTCGCTACGAGCAGTACTTC. Its protein is CASSQGGSGRYEQYF.

This clone occurred a few times. The CDR3 region has the DNA TGTGCCAGCACCTGGGGTGCTCCCAATCAGCCCCAGCATTTT. Residues: CASTWGAPNQPQHF. The chain combines TRBV6-8 with TRBJ1-5; no reliable D call. V lost 7 bases to trimming and J lost 3 bases, with 13 bases between them. Per germline, CDR1 MNHGY and CDR2 SAAAGT. The CDR3 has 14 residues.

The V call is TRBV7-5, the J call TRBJ2-3; the tabulated D call, TRBD1, remains unverified against the DNA. TRBV7-5 is given as a pseudogene. This CDR3 spans 14 amino acids. The CDR3 protein is CASSLGQFTDTQYF. The CDR3 region has the DNA TGTGCCAGCAGCTTAGGGCAGTTCACAGATACGCAGTATTTT.

By share, this clone ranks as medium-sized. The chain employs TRBV11-3 and TRBJ2-3; TRBD1 matches at 11 bases. The V gene's germline CDR1 is SGHNT and CDR2 YENEEA. The CDR3 runs 15 residues. After removal of 4 bases from V and 6 bases from J, the junction contained 6 bases not matched to a gene. The CDR3 protein is CASSSWTGGRDTQYF. CDR3 DNA: TGTGCCAGCAGCTCGTGGACAGGGGGCAGGGATACGCAGTATTTT.

This chain joins TRBV19 and TRBJ1-4; D gene unclear. The length of the CDR3 is 13 residues. The V gene lost 3 bases and the J gene lost 4 bases, with 6 bases spanning the gap. The germline V gene encodes CDR1 LNHDA and CDR2 SQIVND (reference sequence). In DNA form, the CDR3 reads TGTGCCAGTAGTATTGGGCTTAATGAAAAACTGTTTTTT. Translating gives CASSIGLNEKLFF. The variable domain in full, with the rest retrieved from reference TRBV19 and TRBJ1-4, is DGGITQSPKYLFRKEGQNVTLSCEQNLNHDAMYWYRQDPGQGLRLIYYSQIVNDFQKGDIAEGYSVSREKKESFPLTVTSAQKNPTAFYLCASSIGLNEKLFFGSGTQLSVL.

The chain is built from TRBV11-3 and TRBJ2-2, with 11 bases identical to TRBD2. V shed 5 bases, J shed 5 bases, and the junction held 7 bases outside the gene matches. CDR1 and CDR2 from the germline V gene are SGHNT and YENEEA. CDR3 size: 16 residues. CDR3 sequence: CASSLRLAGRTGELFF. The DNA of the CDR3 is TGTGCCAGCAGCCTTCGACTAGCGGGGCGAACCGGGGAGCTGTTTTTT.

This clone was counted between two and nine times. Here the CDR3 reads CASSLPLKGANEQYF. In DNA, the CDR3 is TGTGCCAGCAGCCTCCCATTAAAGGGGGCGAACGAGCAGTACTTC. The gene calls are TRBV11-3 and TRBJ2-7, with 7 bases lining up with TRBD1. CDR1 is SGHNT and CDR2 is YENEEA in the germline V gene. The V and J ends lost 5 bases and 5 bases, in that order; junction bases with no gene match: 12. This CDR3 region has 15 residues.

This clone is medium-sized (0.01 to 0.1%) within its sample. Other DNA sequences from this sample encode an identical CDR3 as well. The chain has TRBV11-3 and TRBJ2-7, with TRBD2 matching 8 bases. This CDR3 spans 14 amino acids. Germline values: CDR1 SGHNT, CDR2 YENEEA. J lost 2 bases, V lost 5 bases, and 5 bases had no gene match. In DNA form, the CDR3 reads TGTGCCAGCAGCCCGGGGGGGCAGCCCTACGAGCAGTACTTC. It codes for CASSPGGQPYEQYF.

About this clone: Sequence at one end of the junction differs from germline and may be a read error. The rearrangement uses TRBV6-8 and TRBJ2-1, with 7 bases that match TRBD2. CDR1 is MNHGY, CDR2 SAAAGT, per germline. The CDR3 extends over 15 amino acids. CDR3 amino acids: CASSYSGTNYNEQFF. The CDR3 nucleotides are TGTGCCAGCAGCTACTCCGGGACTAACTACAATGAGCAGTTCTTC.

This clone counts as medium-sized. V is TRBV6-8 and J is TRBJ1-5, with TRBD1 identical over 8 bases. V trimming: 0 bases; J trimming: 5 bases; junction bases outside the gene matches: 3. Germline-derived CDR1 and CDR2 are MNHGY and SAAAGT. CDR3 length: 15 amino acids. The DNA of the CDR3 is TGTGCCAGCAGTTACTCGACAGGGGAGGATCAGCCCCAGCATTTT. Protein sequence: CASSYSTGEDQPQHF.

The sample holds a few counts of this clone. The V gene is TRBV11-3, the J gene TRBJ1-5; tentative D call: TRBD1 (5 bases). The CDR3 runs to 14 residues. CDR1 is SGHNT and CDR2 is YENEEA in the germline V gene. The germline V and J ends were trimmed by 3 bases and 5 bases, with 11 bases remaining between them. The CDR3 nucleotides read TGTGCCAGCAGCTTCGGGGGGGGAGATCAGCCCCAGCATTTT. Amino acids: CASSFGGGDQPQHF.

This clone was seen only a few times. The rearrangement links TRBV9 to TRBJ1-1; tentatively, D is TRBD1 (6 bases). Trimming took 3 bases from V and 0 from J, leaving 12 bases between them. Per the germline V gene, CDR1 is SGDLS and CDR2 is YYNGEE. The CDR3 length is 15 residues. In nucleotides, the CDR3 is TGTGCCAGCAGCGCCTGGGACACCCTGAACACTGAAGCTTTCTTT. Translated: CASSAWDTLNTEAFF.

In its sample, this clone was seen a few times. The chain uses TRBV7-8 and TRBJ1-1; 7 bases are a match to TRBD1. Losses at the gene ends were 5 bases for V and 8 bases for J; bases not matched to a gene: 8. The CDR3 runs to 13 residues. Germline CDR1 reads SGHVS; CDR2 reads FQNEAQ. CDR3 DNA sequence: TGTGCCAGCAGCCTATCCCGGGACAGCGAAGCTTTCTTT. This codes for CASSLSRDSEAFF.